The clone carrying this T cell receptor (beta chain) was observed a handful of times. The source of the sample is a study of control samples from healthy donors and cancer patients. Method: immunoSEQ multiplex PCR; TCRdb's copy keeps in-frame clones and lacks some. In the table there are around 150,000 clones, around 88% of which are singletons. V shed 6 bases, J shed 9 bases, and the junction held 7 bases outside the gene matches. CDR1 is MRHNA, CDR2 SNTAGT, per germline. The CDR3 loop spans 14 amino acids. The source material was blood. V is TRBV6-4 and J is TRBJ1-6; 8 nucleotides match TRBD1. The TCR originated in a man younger than 30 in good health. The CDR3 bases are TGTGCCAGCAGCGTGGACAGGGATGGTTCACCCCTCCACTTT. This sequence encodes CASSVDRDGSPLHF.